Following are 23 T cell receptor beta chains from one sample sequenced in a study of shared clonotypes between healthy human individuals. The repertoire was sequenced with immunoSEQ multiplex PCR; TCRdb's copy has only in-frame clones and lacks some. Counted here are roughly 700,000 clones, around 67% occurring once; the ten biggest clones make up more than 1.5%. The specimen sequenced was memory CD4+ T cells sorted from blood. Subset indicated: CD45RA-negative fraction. These receptors were taken from a woman aged 30 to 39 in good health.

The J gene is TRBJ2-7, the V gene TRBV19, with TRBD2 as a possible D gene (5 bases). CDR1 is LNHDA and CDR2 is SQIVND in the germline V gene (reference sequence). The CDR3 length is 11 residues. V lost 6 bases and J 10 bases, leaving 13 bases between the germline ends. The chain's CDR3 is CASRNDGGQYF. The CDR3 DNA sequence: TGTGCCAGTAGGAACGACGGAGGTCAGTACTTC.

This clone was counted only a few times. The chain employs TRBV19 and TRBJ2-5, with a possible D match to TRBD1 (7 bases). Trimming removed 7 bases from V and 4 bases from J, with 16 bases in between. The CDR3 extends over 14 amino acids. Per the germline V gene, CDR1 is LNHDA and CDR2 is SQIVND (reference sequence). CDR3 sequence (DNA): TGTGCCAGTACCAGGGGGGCAGAGACAGAGACCCAGTACTTC. Translated: CASTRGAETETQYF.

This clone has more than one count but fewer than ten. Distinct nucleotide sequences in the sample also encode this CDR3. CDR3 bases: TGCGCCAGCAGCGCGGACTCCCTGGGATACAATGAGCAGTTCTTC. This gives the protein CASSADSLGYNEQFF. J is TRBJ2-1 and V is TRBV5-1; perhaps TRBD2 as D (5 bases). Germline V gene sequence: CDR1 SGHRS, CDR2 YFSETQ. CDR3 length: 15 amino acids. The V and J ends lost 4 bases and 4 bases respectively, with 15 bases between them. The entire variable domain, with the rest obtained from reference TRBV5-1 and TRBJ2-1, is as follows: KAGVTQTPRYLIKTRGQQVTLSCSPISGHRSVSWYQQTPGQGLQFLFEYFSETQRNKGNFPGRFSGRQFSNSRSEMNVSTLELGDSALYLCASSADSLGYNEQFFGPGTRLTVL.

This clone was detected only once. The rearrangement uses TRBV7-2 and TRBJ1-1; a possible D gene is TRBD1 (5 bases). The CDR3 is 17 residues long. The germline V and J ends were trimmed by 5 bases and 1 base, with 20 bases remaining between them. Per germline, CDR1 SGHTA and CDR2 FQGNSA. The CDR3 sequence: CASSPNRVARANTEAFF. The CDR3 bases are TGTGCCAGCAGCCCCAACCGTGTGGCCAGGGCGAACACTGAAGCTTTCTTT. Filled out from reference TRBV7-2 and TRBJ1-1, the complete variable domain reads GAGVSQSPSNKVTEKGKDVELRCDPISGHTALYWYRQSLGQGLEFLIYFQGNSAPDKSGLPSDRFSAERTGGSVSTLTIQRTQQEDSAVYLCASSPNRVARANTEAFFGQGTRLTVV.

This chain joins TRBV29-1 and TRBJ2-5; D is uncertain. The length of the CDR3 is 12 residues. Deletions cut 5 bases from V and 4 bases from J, with 11 bases between. The germline V gene has CDR1 SQVTM and CDR2 ANQGSEA. The CDR3 DNA reads TGCAGCGTTACCGACTCCCGAGAGACCCAGTACTTC. Its protein product is CSVTDSRETQYF.

The chain employs TRBV30 and TRBJ1-5; D is undetermined. Germline V CDR1 and CDR2: GTSNPN, SVGIG (reference sequence). Trimming pared 3 bases from V and 4 bases from J, leaving 10 bases between. The CDR3 spans 13 residues. CDR3 sequence: CAWRGVGNQPQHF. Written as DNA, the CDR3 is TGTGCCTGGAGGGGAGTGGGGAATCAGCCCCAGCATTTT.

The rearrangement uses TRBV10-3 and TRBJ2-7; TRBD1 matches 8 bases. Trimming removed 6 bases from V and 4 bases from J; junction bases left unmatched: 5. CDR1 is ENHRY, CDR2 SYGVKD, per germline. CDR3 size: 13 residues. CDR3 DNA: TGTGCCATCAGCATTACAGGGGGTTACGAGCAGTACTTC. Translation gives CAISITGGYEQYF.

The chain recombines TRBV7-8 with TRBJ2-2, with 7 bases aligning to TRBD2. This CDR3 has 15 amino acids. The V gene's germline CDR1 is SGHVS and CDR2 FQNEAQ. The V and J ends lost 5 bases and 4 bases, in that order; junction bases with no gene match: 7. CDR3: CASSAWRETTGELFF. CDR3 sequence (DNA): TGTGCCAGCAGCGCCTGGCGGGAGACCACCGGGGAGCTGTTTTTT.

The gene calls are TRBV19 and TRBJ1-5, with D possibly matching TRBD1 (5 bases). The CDR3 runs 14 residues. Germline CDR1 is LNHDA and CDR2 is SQIVND (reference sequence). V lost 2 bases and J lost 5, with 10 bases in between. The CDR3 loop is CASSIPQGYQPQHF. Written as DNA, the CDR3 is TGTGCCAGTAGTATACCGCAGGGCTATCAGCCCCAGCATTTT.

This sequence joins TRBV27 and TRBJ2-7; possible D gene TRBD2, 5 bases. Germline CDR1 is MNHEY and CDR2 is SMNVEV (reference sequence). The ends were cut back, 7 bases at V and 6 bases at J, with 22 bases in the middle. The CDR3 contains 15 residues. CDR3 in DNA: TGTGCCAGCACCCCCCGGCCGGACTCCGACCTCGAGCAGTACTTC. Residues: CASTPRPDSDLEQYF.

DNA of the CDR3: TGCGCCAGCAGCCTCACACAGGGGCGAGAGCAGCCCCAGCATTTT. This gives the protein CASSLTQGREQPQHF. V is TRBV4-1 and J is TRBJ1-5, with 7 positions matching TRBD1. The CDR3 length is 15 residues. The V gene's germline CDR1 is MGHRA and CDR2 YSYEKL. After removal of 4 bases from V and 7 bases from J, the junction contained 10 bases not matched to a gene.

The genes are TRBV6-5 and TRBJ1-4, with D perhaps TRBD1 (6 bases). Germline V gene lookup returns CDR1 MNHEY and CDR2 SVGAGI. The CDR3 runs to 14 residues. The germline V and J ends were trimmed by 2 bases and 6 bases, with 10 bases remaining between them. The DNA for the CDR3 is TGTGCCAGCAGTTACCTGGGGGCGGATGAAAAACTGTTTTTT. It specifies CASSYLGADEKLFF.

The V call is TRBV5-1, the J call TRBJ1-1; 7 positions match TRBD1. CDR1 is SGHRS, CDR2 YFSETQ, per germline. V gave up 4 bases and J gave up 10 bases; unmatched junction bases: 10. The CDR3 runs to 13 residues. In DNA form, the CDR3 reads TGCGCCAGCAGCCAGACTCAGACAGGGAGAGCTTTCTTT. Encoded protein: CASSQTQTGRAFF. Complete variable domain (other parts from reference TRBV5-1 and TRBJ1-1): KAGVTQTPRYLIKTRGQQVTLSCSPISGHRSVSWYQQTPGQGLQFLFEYFSETQRNKGNFPGRFSGRQFSNSRSEMNVSTLELGDSALYLCASSQTQTGRAFFGQGTRLTVV.

This clone was observed a handful of times. The V call is TRBV5-1, the J call TRBJ2-2; the D gene is possibly TRBD2 (5 bases). This CDR3 spans 15 amino acids. V gave up 0 bases and J gave up 5 bases, with 11 bases separating them. Germline V gene data show CDR1 as SGHRS and CDR2 as YFSETQ. CDR3 region: CASSLEVTGTGELFF. CDR3 DNA: TGCGCCAGCAGCTTGGAAGTGACGGGGACCGGGGAGCTGTTTTTT.

This clone is a singleton in its sample. The rearrangement links TRBV28 to TRBJ2-6; either TRBD1 or TRBD2 may fit D (5 bases each). V was trimmed by 6 bases and J by 4 bases, leaving 19 bases between them. Per germline, CDR1 MDHEN and CDR2 SYDVKM. The CDR3 spans 17 residues. CDR3 residues: CASSSWGFSQGANVLTF. CDR3 DNA: TGTGCCAGCAGCTCTTGGGGGTTCTCGCAGGGGGCCAACGTCCTGACTTTC.

The chain recombines TRBV7-9 with TRBJ2-3; 12 nucleotides match TRBD2. This CDR3 comprises 17 residues. V was pared by 5 bases and J by 3 bases, with 9 bases of the junction left unmatched. Per germline, CDR1 SEHNR and CDR2 FQNEAQ (reference sequence). CDR3 residues: CASSPARLAGGTDTQYF. The CDR3 coding sequence is TGTGCCAGCAGCCCCGCCCGGCTAGCGGGAGGGACAGATACGCAGTATTTT. The variable domain in full, with the rest retrieved from reference TRBV7-9 and TRBJ2-3, is DTGVSQNPRHKITKRGQNVTFRCDPISEHNRLYWYRQTLGQGPEFLTYFQNEAQLEKSRLLSDRFSAERPKGSFSTLEIQRTEQGDSAMYLCASSPARLAGGTDTQYFGPGTRLTVL.

This chain connects TRBV19 to TRBJ2-2; D unresolved. Germline V gives CDR1 LNHDA, CDR2 SQIVND (reference sequence). Deletions cut 7 bases from V and 0 bases from J, with 9 bases between. The CDR3 totals 14 residues. CDR3 in amino acids: CASIGPSNTGELFF. The CDR3 DNA reads TGTGCCAGTATTGGCCCCTCGAACACCGGGGAGCTGTTTTTT.

The chain couples TRBV7-2 to TRBJ1-5; the D is unclear. The V gene lost 5 bases and the J gene lost 3 bases, with 8 bases spanning the gap. From germline, CDR1 is SGHTA and CDR2 FQGNSA. The CDR3 has 13 residues. CDR3 nucleotides: TGTGCCAGCAGCCCGAAGTACAATCAGCCCCAGCATTTT. It encodes CASSPKYNQPQHF.

The chain joins TRBV28 to TRBJ2-5; maybe TRBD1 (6 bases). Germline-derived CDR1 and CDR2 are MDHEN and SYDVKM. CDR3 length equals 15 residues. Trimming stripped 1 base from V and 4 bases from J, with 13 bases between. CDR3 sequence (DNA): TGTGCCAGCAGTTTATACTTAACCAGGGGAGAGACCCAGTACTTC. Translation: CASSLYLTRGETQYF.

The chain recombines TRBV29-1 with TRBJ1-3; D is unresolved. With 6 bases removed from V and 0 bases from J, the gap between germline ends came to 6 bases. The germline V gene has CDR1 SQVTM and CDR2 ANQGSEA. The CDR3 sequence is 12 residues long. The CDR3 bases are TGCAGCGTCCCATCCTCTGGAAACACCATATATTTT. Protein sequence: CSVPSSGNTIYF.

This clone has at least ten counts. The rearrangement joins TRBV6-4 to TRBJ2-2; the D is unclear. The V gene lost 8 bases and the J gene lost 4 bases, with 11 bases spanning the gap. Germline CDR1 is MRHNA and CDR2 is SNTAGT. The CDR3 runs 13 residues. CDR3 bases: TGTGCCAGCGGCGAAGGGCCCACCGGGGAGCTGTTTTTT. Protein product: CASGEGPTGELFF.

The chain has TRBV29-1 and TRBJ2-4; D is perhaps TRBD1 (6 bases). Germline V lookup: CDR1 SQVTM, CDR2 ANQGSEA. V lost 7 bases, J lost 2 bases, and 12 bases lay in between. This CDR3 is 13 amino acids long. CDR3 loop: CSGEDSSKNIQYF. The DNA of the CDR3 is TGCAGCGGTGAGGACAGTTCCAAAAACATTCAGTACTTC.

This chain joins TRBV10-3 and TRBJ1-2, with a tentative D call TRBD1 (6 bases). V was cut by 2 bases and J by 1 base, with 8 bases left in between. The CDR3 is 14 amino acids. Germline lookup yields CDR1 ENHRY and CDR2 SYGVKD. This CDR3 is CAISERGDNYGYTF. The DNA for the CDR3 is TGTGCCATCAGTGAGAGGGGGGATAACTATGGCTACACCTTC.